This TCR beta chain stems from a study of T cell responses to AZD1222 COVID-19 vaccine. Study-wide points: Among spike-specific TCRs, nearly half reportedly target unmutated variant regions. Repertoires were sampled only after the peak T cell response. Receipt of two AZD1222 doses was followed by a rise in Spike-specific TCR breadth and depth. Clonal diversity was possibly underestimated, and white British individuals and females predominated among donors.

The germline V and J ends were trimmed by 3 bases and 4 bases, with 9 bases remaining between them. The CDR3 has 13 residues. Germline lookup yields CDR1 LGHDT and CDR2 YNNKEL (reference sequence). Data came from immunoSEQ multiplex PCR; TCRdb stores just in-frame clones and leaves some out. The repertoire holds about 88,000 clones, with around nine tenths as singletons. Details on this clone: The antigen is unknown.

The input for sequencing was peripheral blood, taken on day 0 of AZD1222 vaccination. The rearrangement joins TRBV3-1 (or the pseudogene TRBV3-2) to TRBJ1-1, with a weak D call TRBD1 (6 bases). This TCR was recovered from an adult in good health. CDR3 protein: CASSHSRGTEAFF. CDR3 sequence (DNA): TGTGCCAGCAGCCATAGCAGGGGCACTGAAGCTTTCTTT.